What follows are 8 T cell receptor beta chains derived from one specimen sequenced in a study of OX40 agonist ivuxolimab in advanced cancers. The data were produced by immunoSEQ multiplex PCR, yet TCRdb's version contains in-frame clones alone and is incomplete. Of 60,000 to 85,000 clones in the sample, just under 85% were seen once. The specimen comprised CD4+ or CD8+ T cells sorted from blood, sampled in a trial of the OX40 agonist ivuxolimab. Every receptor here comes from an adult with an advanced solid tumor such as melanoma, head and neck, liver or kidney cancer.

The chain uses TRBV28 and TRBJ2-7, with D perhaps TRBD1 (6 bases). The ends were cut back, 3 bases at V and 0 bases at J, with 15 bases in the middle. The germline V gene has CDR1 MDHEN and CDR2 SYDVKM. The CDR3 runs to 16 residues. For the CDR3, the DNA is TGTGCCAGCAGTTTCGACAGGAGTACCGGCTCCTACGAGCAGTACTTC. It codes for CASSFDRSTGSYEQYF.

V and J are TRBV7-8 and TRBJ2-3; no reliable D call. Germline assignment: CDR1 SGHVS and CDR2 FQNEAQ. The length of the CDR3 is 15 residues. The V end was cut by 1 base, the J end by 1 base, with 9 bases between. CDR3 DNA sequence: TGTGCCAGCAGCTTAGGGCCTAGTGGCACAGATACGCAGTATTTT. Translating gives CASSLGPSGTDTQYF.

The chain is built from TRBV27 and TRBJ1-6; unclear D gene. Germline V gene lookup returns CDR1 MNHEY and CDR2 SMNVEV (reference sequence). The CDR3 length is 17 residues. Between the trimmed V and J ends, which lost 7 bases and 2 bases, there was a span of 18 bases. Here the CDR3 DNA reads TGTGCCAGCACCCGGACGGGCTCGGCCGCCTATAATTCACCCCTCCACTTT. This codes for CASTRTGSAAYNSPLHF.

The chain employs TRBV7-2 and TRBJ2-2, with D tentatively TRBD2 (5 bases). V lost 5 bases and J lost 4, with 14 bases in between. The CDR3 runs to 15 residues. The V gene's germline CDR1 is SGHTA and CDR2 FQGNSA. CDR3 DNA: TGTGCCAGCAGCCCACGGACTGTTCGCACCGGGGAGCTGTTTTTT. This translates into CASSPRTVRTGELFF. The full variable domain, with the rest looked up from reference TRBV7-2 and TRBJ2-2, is GAGVSQSPSNKVTEKGKDVELRCDPISGHTALYWYRQSLGQGLEFLIYFQGNSAPDKSGLPSDRFSAERTGGSVSTLTIQRTQQEDSAVYLCASSPRTVRTGELFFGEGSRLTVL.

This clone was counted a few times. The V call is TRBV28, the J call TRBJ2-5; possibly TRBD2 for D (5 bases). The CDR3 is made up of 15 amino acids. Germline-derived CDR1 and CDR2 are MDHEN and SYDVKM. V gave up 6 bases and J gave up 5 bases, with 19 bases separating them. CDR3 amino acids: CASSHEGSRAETQYF. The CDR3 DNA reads TGTGCCAGCAGCCACGAGGGTTCCCGGGCGGAGACCCAGTACTTC.

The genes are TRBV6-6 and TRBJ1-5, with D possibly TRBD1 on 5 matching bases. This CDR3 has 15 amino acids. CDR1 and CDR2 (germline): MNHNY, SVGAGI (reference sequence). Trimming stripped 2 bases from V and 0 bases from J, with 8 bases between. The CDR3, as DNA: TGTGCCAGCAGTTACCTAGGACATAGCAATCAGCCCCAGCATTTT. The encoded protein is CASSYLGHSNQPQHF.

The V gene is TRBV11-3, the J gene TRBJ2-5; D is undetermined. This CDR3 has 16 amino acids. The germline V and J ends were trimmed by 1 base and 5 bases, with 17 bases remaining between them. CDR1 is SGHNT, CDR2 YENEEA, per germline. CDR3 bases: TGTGCCAGCAGCTTAGTGGCAGGAAAGATATTGGAGACCCAGTACTTC. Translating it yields CASSLVAGKILETQYF.

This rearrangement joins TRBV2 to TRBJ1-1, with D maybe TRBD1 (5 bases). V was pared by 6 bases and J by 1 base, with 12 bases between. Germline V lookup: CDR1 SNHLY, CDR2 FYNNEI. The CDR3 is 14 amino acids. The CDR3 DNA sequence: TGTGCCAGCAGGGGGGGACGGACGAACACTGAAGCTTTCTTT. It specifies CASRGGRTNTEAFF.